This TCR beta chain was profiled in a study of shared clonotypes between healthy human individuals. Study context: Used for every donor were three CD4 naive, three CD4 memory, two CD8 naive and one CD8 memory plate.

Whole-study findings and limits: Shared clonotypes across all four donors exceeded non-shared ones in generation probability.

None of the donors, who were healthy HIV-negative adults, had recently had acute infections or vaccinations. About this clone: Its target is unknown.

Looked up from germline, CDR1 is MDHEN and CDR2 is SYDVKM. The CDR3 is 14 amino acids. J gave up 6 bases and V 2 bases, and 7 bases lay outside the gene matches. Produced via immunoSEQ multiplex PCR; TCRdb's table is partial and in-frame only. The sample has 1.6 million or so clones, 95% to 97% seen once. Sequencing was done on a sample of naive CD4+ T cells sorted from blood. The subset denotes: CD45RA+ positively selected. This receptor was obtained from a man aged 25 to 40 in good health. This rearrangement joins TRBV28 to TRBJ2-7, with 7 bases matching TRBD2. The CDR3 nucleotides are TGTGCCAGCAGTTTACCGGGGGGAGGGCGCGAGCAGTACTTC. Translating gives CASSLPGGGREQYF.